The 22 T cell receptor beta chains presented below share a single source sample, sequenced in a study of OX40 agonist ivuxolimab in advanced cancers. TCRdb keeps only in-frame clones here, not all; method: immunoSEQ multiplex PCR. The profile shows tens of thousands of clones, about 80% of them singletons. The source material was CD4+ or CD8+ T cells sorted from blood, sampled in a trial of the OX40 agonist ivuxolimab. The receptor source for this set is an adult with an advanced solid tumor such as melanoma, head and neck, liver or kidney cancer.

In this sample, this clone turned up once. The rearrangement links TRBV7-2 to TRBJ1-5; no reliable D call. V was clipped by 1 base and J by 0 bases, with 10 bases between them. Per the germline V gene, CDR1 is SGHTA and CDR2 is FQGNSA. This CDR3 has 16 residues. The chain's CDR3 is CASSLVGLDSNQPQHF. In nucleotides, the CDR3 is TGTGCCAGCAGCTTAGTGGGGTTGGATAGCAATCAGCCCCAGCATTTT. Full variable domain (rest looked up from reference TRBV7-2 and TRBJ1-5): GAGVSQSPSNKVTEKGKDVELRCDPISGHTALYWYRQSLGQGLEFLIYFQGNSAPDKSGLPSDRFSAERTGGSVSTLTIQRTQQEDSAVYLCASSLVGLDSNQPQHFGDGTRLSIL.

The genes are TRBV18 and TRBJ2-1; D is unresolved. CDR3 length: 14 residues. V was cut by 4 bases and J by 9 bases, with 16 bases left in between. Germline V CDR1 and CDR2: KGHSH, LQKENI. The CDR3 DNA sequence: TGTGCCAGCTCACAGTCAGAGATCTACTCTGAGCAGTTCTTC. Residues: CASSQSEIYSEQFF.

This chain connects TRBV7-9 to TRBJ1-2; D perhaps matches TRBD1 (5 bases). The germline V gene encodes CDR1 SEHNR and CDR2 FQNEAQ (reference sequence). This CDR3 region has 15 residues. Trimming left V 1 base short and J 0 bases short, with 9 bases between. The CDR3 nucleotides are TGTGCCAGCAGCTTAGGTCGGGGGTCTAACTATGGCTACACCTTC. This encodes CASSLGRGSNYGYTF.

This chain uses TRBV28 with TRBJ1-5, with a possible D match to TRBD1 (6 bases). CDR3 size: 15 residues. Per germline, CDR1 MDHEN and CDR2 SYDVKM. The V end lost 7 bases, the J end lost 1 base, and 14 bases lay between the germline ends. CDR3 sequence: CASIQGGTSNQPQHF. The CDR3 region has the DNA TGTGCCAGCATTCAAGGGGGGACAAGCAATCAGCCCCAGCATTTT.

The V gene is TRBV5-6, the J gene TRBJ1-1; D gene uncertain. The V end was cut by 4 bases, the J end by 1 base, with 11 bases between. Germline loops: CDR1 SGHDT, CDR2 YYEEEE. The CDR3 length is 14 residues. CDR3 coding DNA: TGTGCCAGCAGCCGAGGACGGAAGAACACTGAAGCTTTCTTT. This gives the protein CASSRGRKNTEAFF.

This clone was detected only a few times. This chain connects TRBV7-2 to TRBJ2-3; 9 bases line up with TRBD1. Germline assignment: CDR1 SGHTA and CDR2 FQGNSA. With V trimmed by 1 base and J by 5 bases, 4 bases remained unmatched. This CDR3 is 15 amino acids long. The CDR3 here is CASSLVQGAQDTQYF. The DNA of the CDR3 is TGTGCCAGCAGCTTAGTACAGGGGGCACAAGATACGCAGTATTTT.

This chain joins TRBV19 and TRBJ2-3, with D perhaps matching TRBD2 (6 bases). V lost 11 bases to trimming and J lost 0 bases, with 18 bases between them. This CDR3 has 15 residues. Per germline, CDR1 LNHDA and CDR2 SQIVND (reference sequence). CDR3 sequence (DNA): TGTGCCTCAACCTCGGGCGGGACTAGCACAGATACGCAGTATTTT. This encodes CASTSGGTSTDTQYF.

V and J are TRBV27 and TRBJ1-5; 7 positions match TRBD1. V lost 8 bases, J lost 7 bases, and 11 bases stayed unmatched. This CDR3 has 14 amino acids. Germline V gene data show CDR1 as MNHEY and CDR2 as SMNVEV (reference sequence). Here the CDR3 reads CASSFRQGGQPQHF. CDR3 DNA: TGTGCCAGCTCCTTCCGACAGGGAGGACAGCCCCAGCATTTT.

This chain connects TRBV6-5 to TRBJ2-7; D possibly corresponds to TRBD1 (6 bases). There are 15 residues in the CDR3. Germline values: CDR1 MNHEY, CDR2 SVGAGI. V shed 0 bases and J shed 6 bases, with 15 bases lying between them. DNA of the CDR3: TGTGCCAGCAGTTACTCCCTGGCAGGGGTCGGCGAGCAGTACTTC. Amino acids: CASSYSLAGVGEQYF.

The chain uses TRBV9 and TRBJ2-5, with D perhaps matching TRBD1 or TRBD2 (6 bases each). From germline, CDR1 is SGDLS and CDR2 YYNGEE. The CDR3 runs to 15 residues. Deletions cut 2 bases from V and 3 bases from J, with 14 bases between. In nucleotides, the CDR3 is TGTGCCAGCAGCGTTCGGGGGCACCGGGAAGAGACCCAGTACTTC. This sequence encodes CASSVRGHREETQYF.

CDR3 coding DNA: TGTGCCAGCAGTGAACAGGGGTCCCCCGCCTATGGCTACACCTTC. This sequence encodes CASSEQGSPAYGYTF. The rearrangement uses TRBV6-1 and TRBJ1-2; D is perhaps TRBD1 (6 bases). CDR1 is MNHNS, CDR2 SASEGT, per germline. The CDR3 has 15 amino acids. V was trimmed by 2 bases and J by 4 bases, leaving 14 bases between them.

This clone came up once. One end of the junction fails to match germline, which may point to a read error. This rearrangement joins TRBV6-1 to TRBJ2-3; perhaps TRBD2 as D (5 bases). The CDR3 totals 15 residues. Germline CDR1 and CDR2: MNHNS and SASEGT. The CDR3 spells CASSEGSAGSYTQYF. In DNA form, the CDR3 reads TGTGCCAGCAGCGAAGGGTCGGCGGGCTCTTATACGCAGTATTTT.

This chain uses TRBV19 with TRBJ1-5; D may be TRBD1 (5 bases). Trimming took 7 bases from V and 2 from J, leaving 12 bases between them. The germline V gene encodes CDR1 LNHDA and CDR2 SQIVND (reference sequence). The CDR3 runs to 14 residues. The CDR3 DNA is TGTGCCAGTAACACCGGCAGGGGCAATCAGCCCCAGCATTTT. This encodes CASNTGRGNQPQHF.

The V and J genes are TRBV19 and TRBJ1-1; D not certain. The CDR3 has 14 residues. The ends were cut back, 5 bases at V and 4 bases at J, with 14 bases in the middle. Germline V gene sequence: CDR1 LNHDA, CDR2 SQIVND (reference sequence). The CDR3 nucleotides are TGTGCCAGTAGTTCAGGAGGGCCGCTCACTGAAGCTTTCTTT. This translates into CASSSGGPLTEAFF.

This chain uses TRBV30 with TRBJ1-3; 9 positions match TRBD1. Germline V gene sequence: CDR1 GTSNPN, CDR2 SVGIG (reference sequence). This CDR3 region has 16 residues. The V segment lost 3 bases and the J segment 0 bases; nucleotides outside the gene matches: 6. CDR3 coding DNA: TGTGCCTGGAGGTTGACAGGGGGGTCCTCTGGAAACACCATATATTTT. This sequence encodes CAWRLTGGSSGNTIYF. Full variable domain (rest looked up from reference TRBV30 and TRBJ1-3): SQTIHQWPATLVQPVGSPLSLECTVEGTSNPNLYWYRQAAGRGLQLLFYSVGIGQISSEVPQNLSASRPQDRQFILSSKKLLLSDSGFYLCAWRLTGGSSGNTIYFGEGSWLTVV.

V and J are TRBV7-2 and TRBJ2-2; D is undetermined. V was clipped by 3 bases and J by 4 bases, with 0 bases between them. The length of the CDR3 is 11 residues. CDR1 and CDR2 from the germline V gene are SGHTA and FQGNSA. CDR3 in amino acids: CASSFTGELFF. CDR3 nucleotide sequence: TGTGCCAGCAGCTTCACCGGGGAGCTGTTTTTT.

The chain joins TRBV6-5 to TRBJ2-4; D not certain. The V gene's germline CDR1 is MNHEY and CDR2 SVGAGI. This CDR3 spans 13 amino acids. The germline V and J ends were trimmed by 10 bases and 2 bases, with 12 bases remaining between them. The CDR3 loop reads CAKPGPPKNIQYF. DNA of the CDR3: TGTGCCAAACCAGGCCCTCCCAAAAACATTCAGTACTTC.

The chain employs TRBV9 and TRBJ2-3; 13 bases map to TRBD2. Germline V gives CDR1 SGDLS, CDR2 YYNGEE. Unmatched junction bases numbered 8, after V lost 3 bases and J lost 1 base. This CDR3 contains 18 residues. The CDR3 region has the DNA TGTGCCAGCAGCGCTGGGACTAGCGGGAACCTCGGCACAGATACGCAGTATTTT. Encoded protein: CASSAGTSGNLGTDTQYF.

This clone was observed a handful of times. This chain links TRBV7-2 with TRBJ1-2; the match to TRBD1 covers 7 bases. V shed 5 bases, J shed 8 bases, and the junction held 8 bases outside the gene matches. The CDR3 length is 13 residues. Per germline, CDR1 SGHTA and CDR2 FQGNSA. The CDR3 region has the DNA TGTGCCAGCAGCCCCGGACAGGAAGGAGGCTACACCTTC. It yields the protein CASSPGQEGGYTF.

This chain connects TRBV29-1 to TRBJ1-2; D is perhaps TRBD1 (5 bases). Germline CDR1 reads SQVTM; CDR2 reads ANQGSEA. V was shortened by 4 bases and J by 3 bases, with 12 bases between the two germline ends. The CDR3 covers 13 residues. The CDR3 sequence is CSVGATGDYGYTF. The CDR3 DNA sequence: TGCAGCGTTGGGGCGACGGGGGACTATGGCTACACCTTC.

The CDR3 sequence is CASSPLRGSPGPSTVNQPQHF. The CDR3 DNA follows: TGTGCCAGCAGCCCACTCAGGGGTTCTCCAGGTCCGTCTACGGTCAATCAGCCCCAGCATTTT. V is TRBV7-3 and J is TRBJ1-5; perhaps TRBD1 as D (6 bases). Germline CDR1 SGHTA, CDR2 FQGTGA. Trimming cost V 5 bases and J 3 bases, with 32 bases left between them. CDR3 length: 21 residues.

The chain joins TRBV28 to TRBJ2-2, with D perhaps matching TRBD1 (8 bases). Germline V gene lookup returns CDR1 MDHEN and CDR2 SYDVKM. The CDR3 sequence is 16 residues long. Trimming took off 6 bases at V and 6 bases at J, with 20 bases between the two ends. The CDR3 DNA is TGTGCCAGCAGCCAACAGGGGGGGTTAACCGCCGGGGAGCTGTTTTTT. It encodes CASSQQGGLTAGELFF.